One and the same sample provided the 32 T cell receptor beta chains below, sequenced in a study of blood T cell repertoires in COVID-19. Libraries were prepared by immunoSEQ multiplex PCR; TCRdb keeps only in-frame clonotypes and omits some of them. The repertoire holds fewer than 85,000 clones, with about 74% as singletons. Sequenced sample: peripheral blood. Receptors originate from a human donor with acute or convalescent COVID-19. The donor label of this sample is uncertain.

V usage is TRBV7-9 and J usage is TRBJ1-1, with D tentatively TRBD1 (5 bases). V lost 1 base and J lost 14, with 20 bases in between. The CDR3 runs to 14 residues. Germline V gives CDR1 SEHNR, CDR2 FQNEAQ (reference sequence). The CDR3 DNA is TGTGCCAGCAGCTTAGGGGGCGACACGGCCACTTCCTTCTTT. This encodes CASSLGGDTATSFF.

The rearrangement uses TRBV4-2 and TRBJ2-1; D uncertain. The CDR3 extends over 14 amino acids. Germline V CDR1 and CDR2: LGHNA, YNFKEQ. V lost 1 base and J lost 8, with 12 bases in between. CDR3 in DNA: TGTGCCAGCAGCCAAGTAGGCCTAGTCGATGAGCAGTTCTTC. Amino acids: CASSQVGLVDEQFF.

The chain uses TRBV7-3 and TRBJ2-7; 7 nucleotides align to TRBD2. The V gene end was trimmed by 5 bases and the J gene end by 4 bases; junction bases not matched to a gene: 14. Germline assignment: CDR1 SGHTA and CDR2 FQGTGA. CDR3 size: 16 residues. This chain's CDR3 is CASSTKSLAGAYEQYF. CDR3 DNA sequence: TGTGCCAGCAGCACAAAGTCACTGGCGGGAGCATACGAGCAGTACTTC.

This clone was recorded a few times. Other DNA sequences from this sample encode an identical CDR3 as well. As DNA, the CDR3 is TGCAGCGCCGCGGGGGGATACACTGAAGCTTTCTTT. Its protein product is CSAAGGYTEAFF. The V gene is TRBV29-1, the J gene TRBJ1-1, with D possibly TRBD1 on 5 matching bases. V was cut by 7 bases and J by 3 bases, with 12 bases left in between. The CDR3 has 12 amino acids. Germline V gene lookup returns CDR1 SQVTM and CDR2 ANQGSEA.

A few counts support this clone. The V gene is TRBV9, the J gene TRBJ1-5; 8 nucleotides line up with TRBD1. Per the germline V gene, CDR1 is SGDLS and CDR2 is YYNGEE. The CDR3 contains 15 residues. V lost 3 bases to trimming and J lost 4 bases; unmatched junction nucleotides: 6. CDR3 sequence: CASSESGGPNQPQHF. Written as DNA, the CDR3 is TGTGCCAGCAGCGAGTCAGGGGGCCCTAATCAGCCCCAGCATTTT.

The chain has TRBV28 and TRBJ1-5, with TRBD1 identical over 7 bases. Unmatched junction bases numbered 4, after V lost 3 bases and J lost 2 bases. CDR3 length: 15 residues. Germline V lookup: CDR1 MDHEN, CDR2 SYDVKM. CDR3 DNA: TGTGCCAGCAGTTTCAGCAGGGGGGGCAATCAGCCCCAGCATTTT. Translating it yields CASSFSRGGNQPQHF. Full variable domain (remainder filled in from reference TRBV28 and TRBJ1-5): DVKVTQSSRYLVKRTGEKVFLECVQDMDHENMFWYRQDPGLGLRLIYFSYDVKMKEKGDIPEGYSVSREKKERFSLILESASTNQTSMYLCASSFSRGGNQPQHFGDGTRLSIL.

This clone has a handful of counts. V is TRBV7-9 and J is TRBJ1-2; tentative D call: TRBD1 (6 bases). Germline CDR1 reads SEHNR; CDR2 reads FQNEAQ (reference sequence). The CDR3 extends over 13 amino acids. Deletions cut 1 base from V and 7 bases from J, with 10 bases between. The CDR3, as DNA: TGTGCCAGCAGCTTAGGAGACAGGTCTGGCTACACCTTC. Amino acid sequence: CASSLGDRSGYTF.

This sequence joins TRBV27 and TRBJ2-3, with 9 bases identical to TRBD2. CDR3 length: 14 residues. V shed 5 bases, J shed 6 bases, and the junction held 6 bases outside the gene matches. Germline V gene lookup returns CDR1 MNHEY and CDR2 SMNVEV (reference sequence). CDR3 residues: CASSTRRGGDTQYF. For the CDR3, the DNA is TGTGCCAGCAGTACCCGGCGGGGGGGGGATACGCAGTATTTT.

This clone was detected ten times or more. The chain carries TRBV6-1 and TRBJ2-3; D remains ambiguous. The V and J ends lost 1 base and 8 bases respectively, with 10 bases between them. The germline V gene encodes CDR1 MNHNS and CDR2 SASEGT. The CDR3 has 13 amino acids. CDR3: CASSEGSQSTQYF. The CDR3 nucleotides are TGTGCCAGCAGTGAAGGTTCACAGAGTACGCAGTATTTT.

V gene TRBV5-1 combines with J gene TRBJ2-7; no reliable D call. Germline V lookup: CDR1 SGHRS, CDR2 YFSETQ. The V and J ends lost 1 base and 0 bases respectively, with 14 bases between them. This CDR3 region has 16 residues. CDR3 DNA: TGCGCCAGCAGCTTGTCGAGCGCCACGAGCTCCTACGAGCAGTACTTC. This encodes CASSLSSATSSYEQYF.

This clone turned up a few times. The genes are TRBV28 and TRBJ1-2; perhaps TRBD1 as D (6 bases). This CDR3 contains 14 residues. Germline CDR1 MDHEN, CDR2 SYDVKM. V was shortened by 3 bases and J by 1 base, with 9 bases between the two germline ends. CDR3 coding DNA: TGTGCCAGCAGTTTGGGGACAAGTAACTATGGCTACACCTTC. Its protein is CASSLGTSNYGYTF.

CDR3 loop: CASSPRQETQYF. For the CDR3, the DNA is TGTGCCAGCAGCCCTCGGCAAGAGACCCAGTACTTC. V usage is TRBV7-8 and J usage is TRBJ2-5, with D unclear. The CDR3 contains 12 residues. Germline V gives CDR1 SGHVS, CDR2 FQNEAQ. With 5 bases removed from V and 2 bases from J, the gap between germline ends came to 6 bases.

The chain carries TRBV18 and TRBJ2-1; D is unclear. Germline V gene lookup returns CDR1 KGHSH and CDR2 LQKENI. The CDR3 is made up of 16 amino acids. Trimming removed 3 bases from V and 0 bases from J, with 12 bases in between. CDR3 sequence: CASSPVHRSSYNEQFF. CDR3 DNA sequence: TGTGCCAGCTCACCCGTCCACCGGAGCTCCTACAATGAGCAGTTCTTC.

The gene calls are TRBV5-4 and TRBJ2-2, with a weak D call TRBD1 (6 bases). Germline CDR1 is SGHNT and CDR2 is YYREEE (reference sequence). This CDR3 has 16 amino acids. V lost 7 bases and J lost 2, with 18 bases in between. DNA of the CDR3: TGTGCCAGCGGACCACAGGGCTCCATTAACACCGGGGAGCTGTTTTTT. Translating gives CASGPQGSINTGELFF.

This chain joins TRBV28 and TRBJ1-2; D is ambiguous. CDR3 length: 17 amino acids. The V end lost 3 bases, the J end lost 0 bases, and 17 bases lay between the germline ends. The germline V gene has CDR1 MDHEN and CDR2 SYDVKM. The CDR3 DNA follows: TGTGCCAGCAGTTTGATTAGCATGGTAGAAACTAACTATGGCTACACCTTC. Its protein is CASSLISMVETNYGYTF.

This chain connects TRBV28 to TRBJ1-2; no definite D call. The V gene's germline CDR1 is MDHEN and CDR2 SYDVKM. This CDR3 spans 12 amino acids. Trimming pared 2 bases from V and 8 bases from J, leaving 9 bases between. CDR3 in amino acids: CASSLLMVGYTF. Written as DNA, the CDR3 is TGTGCCAGCAGTTTACTAATGGTAGGCTACACCTTC.

This chain connects TRBV12-3 or TRBV12-4 to TRBJ2-7; 7 bases align to TRBD1. There are 13 residues in the CDR3. Trimming cost V 6 bases and J 5 bases; bases outside gene matches: 7. CDR3 bases: TGTGCCAGCAGACCGACAGGGACCCACGAGCAGTACTTC. Residues: CASRPTGTHEQYF.

The genes are TRBV24-1 and TRBJ2-7; D unclear. Between the trimmed V and J ends, which lost 7 bases and 7 bases, there was a span of 19 bases. The CDR3 consists of 14 residues. CDR1 KGHDR and CDR2 SFDVKD come from the germline V gene. The chain's CDR3 is CATSDPRGGWEQYF. DNA of the CDR3: TGTGCCACCAGCGACCCCAGAGGTGGTTGGGAGCAGTACTTC.

This chain connects TRBV3-1 (or the pseudogene TRBV3-2) to TRBJ2-1; 12 bases align to TRBD2. The length of the CDR3 is 15 residues. Germline V CDR1 and CDR2: LGHDT, YNNKEL (reference sequence). The J segment lost 6 bases and the V segment lost 1 base, leaving 1 base of the junction unmatched. DNA of the CDR3: TGTGCCAGCAGCCAAGGACTAGCGGGGGCCAATGAGCAGTTCTTC. It encodes CASSQGLAGANEQFF.

The V gene is TRBV19, the J gene TRBJ1-5, with 7 nucleotides matching TRBD1. CDR3 length: 13 residues. Trimming cost V 1 base and J 6 bases; bases outside gene matches: 0. Germline lookup yields CDR1 LNHDA and CDR2 SQIVND (reference sequence). The DNA of the CDR3 is TGTGCCAGTAGTATAGGACAGGGTCAGCCCCAGCATTTT. It yields the protein CASSIGQGQPQHF.

V is TRBV7-2 and J is TRBJ1-5, with TRBD1 matching over 10 bases. Per germline, CDR1 SGHTA and CDR2 FQGNSA. The CDR3 has 15 amino acids. The ends lost 6 bases at V and 6 bases at J; junction bases unmatched: 8. Here the CDR3 reads CASSPDRGLIQPQHF. DNA of the CDR3: TGTGCCAGCAGTCCAGACAGGGGGCTAATTCAGCCCCAGCATTTT.

The chain combines TRBV7-2 with TRBJ2-7, with 7 positions matching TRBD2. Germline CDR1 is SGHTA and CDR2 is FQGNSA. Trimming at V came to 2 bases and at J to 4 bases, leaving 8 bases not matched to a gene. The CDR3 has 15 amino acids. Here the CDR3 reads CASSLRLAGWYEQYF. The CDR3 coding sequence is TGTGCCAGCAGCTTACGACTAGCCGGTTGGTACGAGCAGTACTTC.

DNA of the CDR3: TGCGCCAGCAGCCGTGGGACAGGCCCCTACTCTGGAAACACCATATATTTT. Encoded protein: CASSRGTGPYSGNTIYF. The V call is TRBV5-1, the J call TRBJ1-3; 8 bases match TRBD1. V was clipped by 4 bases and J by 0 bases; unmatched bases: 9. This CDR3 region has 17 residues. The V gene's germline CDR1 is SGHRS and CDR2 YFSETQ.

V gene TRBV9 combines with J gene TRBJ2-3, with 14 bases aligning to TRBD2. There are 18 residues in the CDR3. V was clipped by 3 bases and J by 2 bases; unmatched bases: 8. Germline values: CDR1 SGDLS, CDR2 YYNGEE. CDR3 coding DNA: TGTGCCAGCAGCGGGGGGACTAGCGGGAGCGGGGCCACAGATACGCAGTATTTT. Translated: CASSGGTSGSGATDTQYF. Supplemented by reference TRBV9 and TRBJ2-3, the full variable domain reads DSGVTQTPKHLITATGQRVTLRCSPRSGDLSVYWYQQSLDQGLQFLIQYYNGEERAKGNILERFSAQQFPDLHSELNLSSLELGDSALYFCASSGGTSGSGATDTQYFGPGTRLTVL.

J is TRBJ1-4 and V is TRBV7-2, with 7 bases matching TRBD1. Germline V gene data show CDR1 as SGHTA and CDR2 as FQGNSA. The CDR3 loop spans 15 amino acids. The junction had 9 bases not matched to a gene; V was cut back by 6 bases and J by 5 bases. In nucleotides, the CDR3 is TGTGCCAGCAGTCCAACCGGGACAGCAAATGAAAAACTGTTTTTT. The encoded protein is CASSPTGTANEKLFF.

The chain couples TRBV7-2 to TRBJ2-1; the match to TRBD2 covers 10 bases. Trimming cost V 5 bases and J 4 bases; bases outside gene matches: 8. This CDR3 spans 16 amino acids. Germline V gene data show CDR1 as SGHTA and CDR2 as FQGNSA. For the CDR3, the DNA is TGTGCCAGCAGCCAAATCGGGACTAGCGTTTACAATGAGCAGTTCTTC. Its translation is CASSQIGTSVYNEQFF.

V is TRBV5-1 and J is TRBJ1-4; TRBD1 is a possible D gene (5 bases). V was pared by 2 bases and J by 4 bases, with 9 bases between. The CDR3 runs to 14 residues. The germline gives CDR1 SGHRS, CDR2 YFSETQ. The CDR3 sequence: CASSFREGNEKLFF. CDR3 in DNA: TGCGCCAGCAGCTTCAGGGAGGGTAATGAAAAACTGTTTTTT. Based on the CDR3 plus reference TRBV5-1 and TRBJ1-4, the full variable domain is KAGVTQTPRYLIKTRGQQVTLSCSPISGHRSVSWYQQTPGQGLQFLFEYFSETQRNKGNFPGRFSGRQFSNSRSEMNVSTLELGDSALYLCASSFREGNEKLFFGSGTQLSVL.

The chain combines TRBV2 with TRBJ1-2; 7 bases align to TRBD1. Germline lookup yields CDR1 SNHLY and CDR2 FYNNEI. The length of the CDR3 is 16 residues. V lost 6 bases to trimming and J lost 6 bases; unmatched junction nucleotides: 16. The DNA for the CDR3 is TGTGCCAGCAGCGCCCCGGTGGGACAGAGAGCGGATGGCTACACCTTC. Translation: CASSAPVGQRADGYTF.

The genes are TRBV6-5 and TRBJ2-7; D is possibly TRBD2 (6 bases). Trimming cost V 6 bases and J 3 bases, with 12 bases left between them. CDR1 is MNHEY and CDR2 is SVGAGI in the germline V gene. CDR3 size: 13 residues. The CDR3 protein is CASRREAVYEQYF. CDR3 DNA sequence: TGTGCCAGCAGGCGGGAAGCCGTCTACGAGCAGTACTTC.

The chain recombines TRBV7-2 with TRBJ2-7; possibly TRBD2 for D (5 bases). The germline gives CDR1 SGHTA, CDR2 FQGNSA. The CDR3 extends over 15 amino acids. Deletions cut 4 bases from V and 2 bases from J, with 15 bases between. CDR3 loop: CASSSLGDWAYEQYF. The CDR3 nucleotides read TGTGCCAGCAGCTCTCTCGGGGATTGGGCCTACGAGCAGTACTTC.

The chain joins TRBV9 to TRBJ2-7; D may be TRBD2 (6 bases). V lost 3 bases to trimming and J lost 1 base, with 14 bases between them. CDR1 and CDR2 from the germline V gene are SGDLS and YYNGEE. The CDR3 contains 15 residues. The CDR3 region is CASSGWGEASYEQYF. In DNA, the CDR3 is TGTGCCAGCAGCGGGTGGGGGGAGGCTTCCTACGAGCAGTACTTC. The full variable domain, in which reference TRBV9 and TRBJ2-7 provide the parts outside the CDR3, is DSGVTQTPKHLITATGQRVTLRCSPRSGDLSVYWYQQSLDQGLQFLIQYYNGEERAKGNILERFSAQQFPDLHSELNLSSLELGDSALYFCASSGWGEASYEQYFGPGTRLTVT.

V usage is TRBV4-2 and J usage is TRBJ1-2; 7 nucleotides agree with TRBD1. This CDR3 comprises 16 residues. The ends lost 0 bases at V and 5 bases at J; junction bases unmatched: 9. In germline, CDR1 is LGHNA, CDR2 YNFKEQ. The CDR3 DNA reads TGTGCCAGCAGCCAAGAGCTTAAGGGACAGATTTATGGCTACACCTTC. Translated: CASSQELKGQIYGYTF.